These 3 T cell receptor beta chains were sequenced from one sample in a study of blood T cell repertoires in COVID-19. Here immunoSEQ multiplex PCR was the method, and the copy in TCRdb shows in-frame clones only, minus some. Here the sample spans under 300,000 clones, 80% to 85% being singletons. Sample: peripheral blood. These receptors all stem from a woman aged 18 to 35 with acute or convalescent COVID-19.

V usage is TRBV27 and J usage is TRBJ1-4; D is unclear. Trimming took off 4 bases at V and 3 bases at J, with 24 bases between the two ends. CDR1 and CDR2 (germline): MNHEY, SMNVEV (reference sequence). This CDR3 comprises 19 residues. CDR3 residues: CASSSTQDIISGSNEKLFF. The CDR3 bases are TGTGCCAGCAGTTCAACCCAAGACATTATCTCGGGATCTAATGAAAAACTGTTTTTT.

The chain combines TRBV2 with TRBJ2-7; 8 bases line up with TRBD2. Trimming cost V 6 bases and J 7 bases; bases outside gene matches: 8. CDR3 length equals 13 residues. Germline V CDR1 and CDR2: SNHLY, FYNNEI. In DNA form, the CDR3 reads TGTGCCAGCAGACGGGAGGGCCTAGGAGAGCAGTACTTC. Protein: CASRREGLGEQYF.

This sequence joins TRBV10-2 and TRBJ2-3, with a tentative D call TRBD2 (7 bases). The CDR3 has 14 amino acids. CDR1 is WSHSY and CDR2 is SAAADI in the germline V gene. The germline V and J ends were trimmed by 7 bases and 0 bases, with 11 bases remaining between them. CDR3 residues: CASNRGGSTDTQYF. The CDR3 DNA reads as TGCGCCAGCAATAGGGGGGGGAGCACAGATACGCAGTATTTT.